Sequencing of this T cell receptor (beta chain) was carried out in a study of a mutant IDH1 vaccine in newly diagnosed glioma. Turning to the study itself: Patients were given eight vaccinations, scheduled in weeks 1, 3, 5, 7, 11, 15, 19 and 23. Sex distribution of treated patients was about 60% male and approximately 38% female; mean age was around 40 years.

The CDR3 extends over 14 amino acids. V shed 4 bases, J shed 5 bases, and the junction held 9 bases outside the gene matches. The germline CDR1 and CDR2 sequences are SGHRS and YFSETQ. Time point indicated: week 11, during vaccination. Each dose of the vaccine consisted of 300 ug of mutant IDH1 20-mer peptide, with topical imiquimod. As to this clone: Its antigen is not identified.

TCRdb keeps only in-frame clones here, not all; method: immunoSEQ multiplex PCR. The sample carries tens of thousands of clones, about 77% recorded once. The chain links TRBV5-1 to TRBJ2-7, with 7 nucleotides matching TRBD1. The clonotype was recovered from a woman under 30 with glioma. The sample in question was PBMCs, obtained from a glioma patient whose treatment included an IDH1 peptide vaccine. DNA of the CDR3: TGCGCCAGCAGCCAGGGACAGCTCCTGGACGAGCAGTACTTC. Translation: CASSQGQLLDEQYF.